A selection of T cell receptor beta chains follows, all from one sample in a study of blood T cell repertoires in COVID-19. Assay: immunoSEQ multiplex PCR; the TCRdb copy retains only in-frame clones and omits some. The profile shows some 430,000 clones, less than 95% of them singletons. What was sequenced was PBMCs or T cells enriched from blood (not recorded which). The receptors here all came from a man aged 18 to 30 who had recovered from COVID-19. CDR3s include the opening cysteine and the closing phenylalanine or tryptophan. Each record gives: clone size, V gene, J gene, D gene, CDR3 DNA, CDR3 protein. D genes are given only for firm matches. The size field is filled for only some rows; it gives once, few, many or a size class.

clone_size: .; v_call: TRBV19; j_call: TRBJ1-1; d_call: TRBD1; cdr3_nt: TGTGCCAGTAGTACGACAGGGGGTAATACTGAAGCTTTCTTT; cdr3_aa: CASSTTGGNTEAFF
clone_size: .; v_call: TRBV6-2/TRBV6-3; j_call: TRBJ2-2; d_call: TRBD2; cdr3_nt: TGTGCCAGCAGTTCGGGACTAGCTTTCACCGGGGAGCTGTTTTTT; cdr3_aa: CASSSGLAFTGELFF
clone_size: .; v_call: TRBV7-9; j_call: TRBJ1-2; d_call: .; cdr3_nt: TGTGCCAGCAGCTTAGCGACAGTGCCGCGCTATGGCTACACCTTC; cdr3_aa: CASSLATVPRYGYTF
clone_size: .; v_call: TRBV6-1; j_call: TRBJ1-5; d_call: .; cdr3_nt: TGTGCCAGCAGTGAAAGAGGTCAGCCCCAGCATTTT; cdr3_aa: CASSERGQPQHF
clone_size: .; v_call: TRBV5-1; j_call: TRBJ2-5; d_call: .; cdr3_nt: TGCGCCAGCAGCTTGAGTAGCGGTAACCAAGAGACCCAGTACTTC; cdr3_aa: CASSLSSGNQETQYF
clone_size: .; v_call: TRBV11-2; j_call: TRBJ2-3; d_call: .; cdr3_nt: TGTGCCAGCAGCCCAGATCGCACAGATACGCAGTATTTT; cdr3_aa: CASSPDRTDTQYF
clone_size: .; v_call: TRBV10-2; j_call: TRBJ1-6; d_call: .; cdr3_nt: TGCGCCAGCAGTGAGTCTGCAGGGACTGCTTCACCCCTCCACTTT; cdr3_aa: CASSESAGTASPLHF
clone_size: .; v_call: TRBV5-1; j_call: TRBJ1-2; d_call: TRBD1; cdr3_nt: TGCGCCAGCAGCCCGCCGGCAGGGGGACCCCTCTATGGCTACACCTTC; cdr3_aa: CASSPPAGGPLYGYTF
clone_size: .; v_call: TRBV10-2; j_call: TRBJ1-2; d_call: .; cdr3_nt: TGCGCCAGCAGGATGGGGGGGCCAAACTATGGCTACACCTTC; cdr3_aa: CASRMGGPNYGYTF
clone_size: .; v_call: TRBV2; j_call: TRBJ1-1; d_call: .; cdr3_nt: TGTGCCAGCGAGGGAACCGTGGGCACTGAAGCTTTCTTT; cdr3_aa: CASEGTVGTEAFF
clone_size: .; v_call: TRBV28; j_call: TRBJ2-7; d_call: TRBD2; cdr3_nt: TGTGCCAGCAGTCGAAGCGGGAGCTCCTACGAGCAGTACTTC; cdr3_aa: CASSRSGSSYEQYF
clone_size: once; v_call: TRBV13; j_call: TRBJ1-1; d_call: .; cdr3_nt: TGTGCCAGCAGCCTTCGGCAGCCCCCGGGGGAAGCTTTCTTT; cdr3_aa: CASSLRQPPGEAFF
clone_size: .; v_call: TRBV5-8; j_call: TRBJ1-2; d_call: .; cdr3_nt: TGTGCCAGCTGGAATACGGGGAACTATGGCTACACCTTC; cdr3_aa: CASWNTGNYGYTF
clone_size: .; v_call: TRBV10-3; j_call: TRBJ1-2; d_call: .; cdr3_nt: TGTGCCATCAGTGGTTCAGGGGATGGCTACACCTTC; cdr3_aa: CAISGSGDGYTF
clone_size: .; v_call: TRBV11-2; j_call: TRBJ2-1; d_call: TRBD2; cdr3_nt: TGTGCCAGCAGTTCTACTGGGGCTAGCGGGAGAAGGTACAATGAGCAGTTCTTC; cdr3_aa: CASSSTGASGRRYNEQFF
clone_size: .; v_call: TRBV28; j_call: TRBJ1-1; d_call: .; cdr3_nt: TGTGCCAGCAGAGGGTGGACCGGGGGTGACACTGAAGCTTTCTTT; cdr3_aa: CASRGWTGGDTEAFF
clone_size: .; v_call: TRBV2; j_call: TRBJ1-1; d_call: TRBD1; cdr3_nt: TGTGCCAGCGGCCGCTTTTCGACAGGGGGGGCTGAAGCTTTCTTT; cdr3_aa: CASGRFSTGGAEAFF
clone_size: .; v_call: TRBV5-5; j_call: TRBJ1-1; d_call: .; cdr3_nt: TGTGCCAGCAGCTTTCTTCCGACAGGTTTGAACACTGAAGCTTTCTTT; cdr3_aa: CASSFLPTGLNTEAFF
clone_size: .; v_call: TRBV20-1; j_call: TRBJ1-3; d_call: .; cdr3_nt: TGCAGCGGTAAATACGGAAACACCATATATTTT; cdr3_aa: CSGKYGNTIYF
clone_size: .; v_call: TRBV19; j_call: TRBJ2-4; d_call: TRBD1; cdr3_nt: TGTGCCAGTACACCAACAGGGGGACTAGCCAAAAACATTCAGTACTTC; cdr3_aa: CASTPTGGLAKNIQYF
clone_size: .; v_call: TRBV11-2; j_call: TRBJ2-7; d_call: .; cdr3_nt: TGTGCCAGCAGCTTCGACACCGGCCCCTACGAGCAGTACTTC; cdr3_aa: CASSFDTGPYEQYF
clone_size: .; v_call: TRBV18; j_call: TRBJ1-4; d_call: TRBD1; cdr3_nt: TGTGCCAGCTCACTCTCAACCGGGACAGATCTCTTAAAACTGTTTTTT; cdr3_aa: CASSLSTGTDLLKLFF
clone_size: .; v_call: TRBV6-1; j_call: TRBJ2-1; d_call: .; cdr3_nt: TGTGCCAGCAGTGAACTTGAAAGGGGAAACAATGAGCAGTTCTTC; cdr3_aa: CASSELERGNNEQFF
clone_size: .; v_call: TRBV3-1/TRBV3-2; j_call: TRBJ1-3; d_call: .; cdr3_nt: TGTGCCAGCAGCCAAGGCGCGGGTGGAAACACCATATATTTT; cdr3_aa: CASSQGAGGNTIYF
clone_size: .; v_call: TRBV27; j_call: TRBJ1-1; d_call: .; cdr3_nt: TGTGCCAGCAGAAGCAGACAAAACACTGAAGCTTTCTTT; cdr3_aa: CASRSRQNTEAFF